What follows describes a single T cell receptor (beta chain). Study processing details: Counts of nucleated cells, estimated from reference gene primer amplification, were obtained. This table comes from immunoSEQ multiplex PCR, and its TCRdb copy is limited to in-frame clones, with some not included. The V and J calls and clone size were taken over from that table, and D and trimming were inferred from the DNA. The table records about 71,000 clones, roughly 82% of them present only once. The entry originates in a study of blood T cell repertoires in COVID-19. Study as a whole: The origin of the acute and convalescent COVID-19 samples was the United States, Italy and Spain. T cells, B-cell-depleted T cells, or PBMCs provided the cDNA or gDNA that served as material.

Sequencing used peripheral blood. This receptor was obtained from a woman aged 80 or over with acute or convalescent COVID-19.

DNA of the CDR3: TGTGCCAGCAGTCACACTCCTTATAGGGGGATGGAACTGTTTTTT. It yields the protein CASSHTPYRGMELFF. The genes are TRBV6-2 or TRBV6-3 and TRBJ1-4, with D possibly matching TRBD1 (6 bases). The CDR3 sequence is 15 residues long. CDR1 MNHEY and CDR2 SVGEGT come from the germline V gene. V was pared by 5 bases and J by 12 bases, with 22 bases between.